The next 17 T cell receptor beta chains were all read from a single sample in a study of cytomegalovirus exposure and HLA in healthy donors. Both 60 Vbeta primers and 13 Jbeta primers went into the PCR. Assay: immunoSEQ multiplex PCR; the TCRdb copy retains only in-frame clones and omits some. In the table there are about 150,000 clones, about four fifths of which are singletons. Material: PBMCs. These receptors originate from a woman aged 40 to 49 in good health and CMV-seropositive.

V usage is TRBV27 and J usage is TRBJ1-4; D is unresolved. Per the germline V gene, CDR1 is MNHEY and CDR2 is SMNVEV (reference sequence). The CDR3 has 14 residues. V lost 2 bases and J lost 4, with 8 bases in between. The CDR3 DNA sequence: TGTGCCAGCAGTTTAGGGCAGGTTAATGAAAAACTGTTTTTT. Translating it yields CASSLGQVNEKLFF.

The chain recombines TRBV5-1 with TRBJ2-7, with 10 nucleotides matching TRBD2. The length of the CDR3 is 15 residues. The germline V gene has CDR1 SGHRS and CDR2 YFSETQ. V trimming: 2 bases; J trimming: 7 bases; junction bases outside the gene matches: 9. The CDR3 spells CASSFVAGGLGEQYF. The CDR3 DNA reads TGCGCCAGCAGCTTCGTAGCGGGAGGTCTGGGAGAGCAGTACTTC.

This clone was counted a few times. CDR3: CASSSWTSGNNEQFF. CDR3 DNA sequence: TGTGCCAGCAGCTCATGGACTAGCGGAAACAATGAGCAGTTCTTC. This rearrangement joins TRBV7-2 to TRBJ2-1; 10 nucleotides match TRBD2. This CDR3 is 15 amino acids long. V lost 4 bases to trimming and J lost 5 bases; unmatched junction nucleotides: 5. Germline lookup yields CDR1 SGHTA and CDR2 FQGNSA.

This sequence joins TRBV4-3 and TRBJ2-5, with D unresolved. V lost 2 bases to trimming and J lost 0 bases, with 7 bases between them. This CDR3 is 14 amino acids long. Per germline, CDR1 LGHNA and CDR2 YSLEER. CDR3 protein: CASSQQRNQETQYF. The CDR3 region has the DNA TGCGCCAGCAGCCAACAGCGTAACCAAGAGACCCAGTACTTC.

The J gene is TRBJ2-7, the V gene TRBV28; unclear D gene. V was pared by 4 bases and J by 4 bases, with 11 bases between. Germline values: CDR1 MDHEN, CDR2 SYDVKM. The CDR3 spans 13 residues. The CDR3 spells CASSSHPRYEQYF. In DNA, the CDR3 is TGTGCCAGCAGTTCCCACCCACGGTACGAGCAGTACTTC.

V and J are TRBV30 and TRBJ1-1, with TRBD1 as a possible D gene (5 bases). CDR3 length equals 12 residues. V lost 3 bases and J 5 bases, leaving 10 bases between the germline ends. Germline-derived CDR1 and CDR2 are GTSNPN and SVGIG (reference sequence). This CDR3 is CAWRQGRTEAFF. In DNA, the CDR3 is TGTGCCTGGAGGCAGGGAAGGACTGAAGCTTTCTTT.

The rearrangement uses TRBV5-1 and TRBJ1-5; TRBD1 might be the D (6 bases). V was pared by 4 bases and J by 1 base, with 12 bases between. CDR1 and CDR2 (germline): SGHRS, YFSETQ. The CDR3 totals 15 residues. The CDR3 DNA sequence: TGCGCCAGCAGCGTACAGGGTTTCAGCAATCAGCCCCAGCATTTT. It specifies CASSVQGFSNQPQHF.

The chain is built from TRBV2 and TRBJ1-5; TRBD1 matches 9 bases. CDR3 length equals 15 residues. Germline V gives CDR1 SNHLY, CDR2 FYNNEI. The junction had 4 bases not matched to a gene; V was cut back by 4 bases and J by 3 bases. This CDR3 is CASSARQGVNQPQHF. In DNA, the CDR3 is TGTGCCAGCAGTGCCCGACAGGGGGTCAATCAGCCCCAGCATTTT. Together with reference TRBV2 and TRBJ1-5, the CDR3 gives the full variable domain: EPEVTQTPSHQVTQMGQEVILRCVPISNHLYFYWYRQILGQKVEFLVSFYNNEISEKSEIFDDQFSVERPDGSNFTLKIRSTKLEDSAMYFCASSARQGVNQPQHFGDGTRLSIL.

This chain links TRBV5-1 with TRBJ2-3; TRBD1 is a possible D gene (6 bases). CDR1 and CDR2 from the germline V gene are SGHRS and YFSETQ. V gave up 4 bases and J gave up 0 bases, with 18 bases separating them. This CDR3 contains 17 residues. The CDR3 is CASSTPARTVSTDTQYF. CDR3 in DNA: TGCGCCAGCAGCACCCCGGCACGGACAGTGAGCACAGATACGCAGTATTTT. Complete variable domain (other parts from reference TRBV5-1 and TRBJ2-3): KAGVTQTPRYLIKTRGQQVTLSCSPISGHRSVSWYQQTPGQGLQFLFEYFSETQRNKGNFPGRFSGRQFSNSRSEMNVSTLELGDSALYLCASSTPARTVSTDTQYFGPGTRLTVL.

The V and J genes are TRBV7-2 and TRBJ2-4; 11 bases agree with TRBD1. Per germline, CDR1 SGHTA and CDR2 FQGNSA. The CDR3 spans 15 residues. After removal of 3 bases from V and 6 bases from J, the junction contained 4 bases not matched to a gene. The CDR3 region is CASSFGTGGRNIQYF. Written as DNA, the CDR3 is TGTGCCAGCAGCTTCGGGACAGGGGGGAGAAACATTCAGTACTTC.

The chain couples TRBV29-1 to TRBJ1-1; tentative D call: TRBD1 (5 bases). Per the germline V gene, CDR1 is SQVTM and CDR2 is ANQGSEA. The CDR3 covers 10 residues. The V and J ends lost 5 bases and 8 bases respectively, with 9 bases between them. CDR3 amino acids: CSVQGPEAFF. Here the CDR3 DNA reads TGCAGCGTTCAGGGTCCAGAAGCTTTCTTT. Combining the CDR3 with reference TRBV29-1 and TRBJ1-1 gives the whole variable domain SAVISQKPSRDICQRGTSLTIQCQVDSQVTMMFWYRQQPGQSLTLIATANQGSEATYESGFVIDKFPISRPNLTFSTLTVSNMSPEDSSIYLCSVQGPEAFFGQGTRLTVV.

J is TRBJ2-7 and V is TRBV18, with 13 nucleotides matching TRBD2. V lost 5 bases, J lost 0 bases, and 7 bases stayed unmatched. The CDR3 runs to 17 residues. Germline-derived CDR1 and CDR2 are KGHSH and LQKENI. CDR3 DNA sequence: TGTGCCAGCTCAGCCGGGACTAGCGGGGCGAGCTCCTACGAGCAGTACTTC. Its translation: CASSAGTSGASSYEQYF.

The chain employs TRBV6-1 and TRBJ1-6, with unresolved D. This CDR3 region has 16 residues. CDR1 and CDR2 from the germline V gene are MNHNS and SASEGT. The V and J ends lost 0 bases and 10 bases respectively, with 16 bases between them. The CDR3 region is CASSEALADGRSPLHF. CDR3 coding DNA: TGTGCCAGCAGTGAAGCGCTAGCGGATGGAAGATCACCCCTCCACTTT.

J is TRBJ1-3 and V is TRBV30, with D possibly being TRBD1 (6 bases). CDR3 length: 13 amino acids. Between the trimmed V and J ends, which lost 5 bases and 8 bases, there was a span of 16 bases. Germline assignment: CDR1 GTSNPN and CDR2 SVGIG (reference sequence). The CDR3 coding sequence is TGTGCCTGGGAAGTCGGGGGGCAGGACACCATATATTTT. It translates to CAWEVGGQDTIYF.

The CDR3 nucleotides are TGTGCCAGCAGTTACTCGATGGGGGGTAGCTCCTACGAGCAGTACTTC. Protein sequence: CASSYSMGGSSYEQYF. The chain uses TRBV6-7 and TRBJ2-7; D is possibly TRBD2 (6 bases). TRBV6-7 carries the ORF label, with uncertain function. The CDR3 totals 16 residues. V was clipped by 0 bases and J by 0 bases, with 12 bases between them.

This chain joins TRBV9 and TRBJ2-1; 10 nucleotides align to TRBD2. The CDR3 length is 19 residues. Germline CDR1 is SGDLS and CDR2 is YYNGEE. The V segment lost 0 bases and the J segment 0 bases; nucleotides outside the gene matches: 9. This chain's CDR3 is CASSVASSGGPSSYNEQFF. The CDR3 DNA is TGTGCCAGCAGCGTAGCTTCTAGCGGGGGACCGAGCTCCTACAATGAGCAGTTCTTC.

CDR3 region: CASSPTGVDQPQHF. CDR3 DNA sequence: TGTGCCAGCAGCCCTACGGGGGTCGATCAGCCCCAGCATTTT. This rearrangement joins TRBV7-2 to TRBJ1-5; TRBD1 is a possible D gene (5 bases). The V gene lost 5 bases and the J gene lost 5 bases, with 13 bases spanning the gap. CDR1 SGHTA and CDR2 FQGNSA come from the germline V gene. The CDR3 runs to 14 residues. Full variable domain (outside the CDR3, taken from reference TRBV7-2 and TRBJ1-5): GAGVSQSPSNKVTEKGKDVELRCDPISGHTALYWYRQSLGQGLEFLIYFQGNSAPDKSGLPSDRFSAERTGGSVSTLTIQRTQQEDSAVYLCASSPTGVDQPQHFGDGTRLSIL.